This T cell receptor beta chain appears in the sequencing data of a study of blood T cell repertoires in COVID-19. The CDR3 has 16 residues. V lost 4 bases to trimming and J lost 3 bases; unmatched junction nucleotides: 11. Germline CDR1 reads MDHEN; CDR2 reads SYDVKM. This clone appeared once. The data were produced by immunoSEQ multiplex PCR, yet TCRdb's version contains in-frame clones alone and is incomplete. The repertoire includes roughly 140,000 clones, approximately 91% of them detected once, and approximately 2.4% sits in the top ten. The receptor was isolated from a human donor in a cohort sampled during active COVID-19. This sequence joins TRBV28 and TRBJ2-7; TRBD1 aligns across 8 bases. The sequencing sample was made of peripheral blood. CDR3 sequence: CASSSLWRTGLYEQYF. CDR3 nucleotides: TGTGCCAGCAGTTCCCTTTGGAGGACAGGGCTCTACGAGCAGTACTTC.